The present entry profiles one T cell receptor beta chain with its context. This clone has just a few counts. Its antigen specificity is not known. No base-level quality is on record; no much larger clone is a single base apart. The time point label corresponds to: before anti-PD-1 therapy. For bulk TCRbeta sequencing, genomic DNA was extracted from tumor biopsies or peripheral blood, and input amounts ranged from roughly 550 ng to 6,500 ng. Histologically proven advanced or metastatic basal or squamous cell carcinoma was present in all patients, all of whom were poor candidates for surgical resection. Of the approximately twelve patients making up the basal cell carcinoma cohort, about 8 underwent bulk tumor TCR sequencing. These data belong to a study of T cells in tumors after PD-1 blockade (dated by TCRdb to about 2019). About the investigation overall: Patients were excluded if they had prior checkpoint blockade, use of systemic immunosuppressants, or recent radiotherapy or other anti-cancer therapy within 4 weeks. On average, peripheral blood samples had more than 90,000 TCR templates (range about 24,000-280,000) and 35,000 to 45,000 unique clonotypes. Some patients also continued taking vismodegib 150 mg daily during anti-PD-1 treatment. To compare clonotypes in blood versus tumor, bulk TCR sequencing was run on 10 peripheral blood samples drawn from 4 or 5 patients. Pembrolizumab 200 mg every 3 weeks or cemiplimab 350 mg every 2 weeks was administered to patients. RECIST version 1.1 was used to assess clinical response. Paired single-cell RNA and TCR sequencing was done in the study on site-matched tumors from patients with BCC or SCC, both before and after anti-PD-1 therapy.

The immunoSEQ platform was used to carry out deep TCRbeta sequencing. As for the authors' bioinformatics: For further analysis, only productive rearrangements were exported from the immunoSEQ Analyzer. Bulk TCRbeta clonotypes were assigned T cell phenotypes by matching to single-cell RNA+TCR-seq clones sharing the same TCRbeta sequence. Clone enrichment in tumor was calculated as tumor frequency divided by PBMC frequency from bulk TCR sequencing. GLIPH was used to sort TCRs into specificity groups, which are clusters of distinct TCRs that likely recognize common antigens through shared CDR3 motifs. TCRdb took over this immuneACCESS table, retaining in-frame rearrangements with V and J assigned. Such tables are incomplete; in checked studies, under half of the missing clones stem from an unresolved V gene, and the remainder is unexplained. V and J calls and clone size are as listed in that table; D and trimming were resolved from the DNA. Present in this sample are approximately 60,000 clones, just under 80% of which were seen just once. The top ten constitute 10% to 15% of the sample.

The investigation overall reported the following: The source of novel T cell clones was not identified, and lymphoid organs or rare unexpanded clones within the tumor or the tumor periphery could be included among the possible sources. Roughly 41% of tumor TCR clonotypes were detected in blood, and some novel exhausted tumor clones were observed in pre-treatment blood, which was taken as suggesting peripheral recruitment.

The germline V gene encodes CDR1 SGDLS and CDR2 YYNGEE. At the junction V is shortened by 4 bases and J by 3 bases, with 19 bases in between. The CDR3, from cysteine to phenylalanine, totals 17 residues. Here the CDR3 DNA is all that survives: 51 bases in frame from base 1. This receptor was obtained from a human donor with basal cell carcinoma. Here the chain combines TRBV9 and TRBJ2-2; TRBD2 is possibly the D segment (7 matching bases). This material consisted of PBMCs, taken before anti-PD-1 treatment. In nucleotide form, the sequence is TGTGCCAGCAGCCCCCTTCCGGGGGGCCTGTACACCGGGGAGCTGTTTTTT. This codes for CASSPLPGGLYTGELFF.